This is a list of T cell receptor beta chains from one sample in a study of regulatory T cells in long-lasting Graves disease. In TCRdb, the multiplex PCR reads were re-called with MiXCR into one record per CDR3 protein. The sample consists of 550,000 to 700,000 distinct CDR3 sequences, approximately 16% of them appearing once. These data were likewise used in another study, on T cells in Graves' hyperthyroidism and ophthalmopathy.

This specimen was peripheral blood mononuclear cells (PBMCs), taken at new diagnosis, from a patient treated with antithyroid drugs. All receptors come from a man between 18 and 35 years old with Graves disease. CDR3s include the opening cysteine and the closing phenylalanine or tryptophan. A D gene is named only where the DNA matches it firmly. Some rows mark clone size as missing; the rest say once, few, many or name a class of expanded clone.

TRBV4-2	TRBJ1-5	TRBD1	few	CASSQGAGGDSNQPQHF	TGTGCCAGCAGCCAGGGAGCAGGGGGAGATAGCAATCAGCCCCAGCATTTT
TRBV27	TRBJ1-1	NA	many	CASSPFSLGQNTEAFF	TGTGCCAGCAGTCCCTTTTCGTTAGGGCAGAACACTGAAGCTTTCTTT
TRBV7-9	TRBJ2-7	NA	many	CASSPKVQGPLGQQYF	TGTGCCAGCAGCCCCAAGGTTCAGGGGCCCCTCGGGCAGCAGTACTTC
TRBV6-1	TRBJ1-2	TRBD1	many	CASSPTGQVSGYTF	TGTGCCAGCAGCCCGACAGGGCAGGTTTCTGGCTACACCTTC
TRBV29-1	TRBJ1-5	NA	NA	CSAGHVNQPQHF	TGCAGCGCCGGACACGTCAATCAGCCCCAGCATTTT
TRBV11-2	TRBJ2-3	TRBD2	many	CASSPPLAGVADTQYF	TGTGCCAGCAGCCCCCCACTAGCGGGAGTTGCAGATACGCAGTATTTT
TRBV9	TRBJ2-5	NA	NA	CASSVHAGQETQYF	TGTGCCAGCAGCGTACATGCAGGGCAAGAGACCCAGTACTTC
TRBV9	TRBJ1-6	TRBD1	few	CASSVVGQNSPLHF	TGTGCCAGCAGCGTAGTGGGACAGAATTCACCCCTCCACTTT
TRBV5-1	TRBJ2-7	NA	NA	CASSLDIGSYEQYF	TGCGCCAGCAGCTTGGATATCGGGTCCTACGAGCAGTACTTC
TRBV10-3	TRBJ2-7	NA	many	CAISEGPAYEQYF	TGTGCCATCAGTGAGGGGCCTGCCTACGAGCAGTACTTC
TRBV9	TRBJ2-1	TRBD2	few	CASSVDWRGANNEQFF	TGTGCCAGCAGCGTAGATTGGCGGGGGGCCAACAATGAGCAGTTCTTC
TRBV7-3	TRBJ2-2	TRBD1	NA	CASMGTGSAGELFF	TGTGCCAGCATGGGGACAGGGAGTGCCGGGGAGCTGTTTTTT
TRBV30	TRBJ1-1	TRBD1	many	CAWTLTGDNEAFF	TGTGCCTGGACCTTGACAGGGGACAACGAAGCTTTCTTT
TRBV28	TRBJ1-5	NA	NA	CASTLSRGKGGNQPQHF	TGTGCCAGCACCCTTAGTCGGGGAAAGGGGGGCAATCAGCCCCAGCATTTT
TRBV3-1	TRBJ2-5	NA	many	CASSQDPGSQETQYF	TGTGCCAGCAGCCAAGATCCCGGCAGTCAAGAGACCCAGTACTTC
TRBV20-1	TRBJ1-1	TRBD1	NA	CSAPDRDRGKSFF	TGCAGTGCCCCCGACCGGGACAGGGGAAAGTCTTTCTTT
TRBV12-3/TRBV12-4	TRBJ2-5	NA	many	CASSLGPPGGGETQYF	TGTGCCAGCAGTTTAGGGCCGCCCGGGGGAGGAGAGACCCAGTACTTC
TRBV20-1	TRBJ2-7	NA	few	CSARDGRGSAGEQYF	TGCAGTGCTAGAGATGGGCGCGGGTCGGCTGGGGAGCAGTACTTC
TRBV7-2	TRBJ1-1	NA	NA	CASSRDATEAFF	TGTGCCAGCAGCAGGGATGCCACTGAAGCTTTCTTT
TRBV2	TRBJ2-2	TRBD2	few	CASKGLAGPTGELFF	TGTGCCAGCAAAGGACTAGCGGGTCCCACCGGGGAGCTGTTTTTT